A single sample gave rise to the 32 T cell receptor beta chains below, sequenced in a study of blood T cells in healthy people across ages. Primed by a sample-barcoded 5' primer and a J-beta primer mix, a second PCR proceeded for 7 to 11 cycles. TCRdb reanalysed the 5' RACE reads using MiXCR and keeps one entry per CDR3 protein. The sample carries about 1.4 million distinct CDR3 sequences, around 55% recorded once. Sequencing input: blood. The receptors shown here come from a man between 18 and 29 years old in good health.

The V call is TRBV4-1, the J call TRBJ2-7; D may be TRBD1 or TRBD2 (6 bases each). The CDR3 loop spans 17 amino acids. Trimming cost V 4 bases and J 6 bases, with 25 bases left between them. Germline CDR1 and CDR2: MGHRA and YSYEKL. CDR3 sequence: CASSPAGPTGGGSEQYF. The CDR3 DNA is TGCGCCAGCAGCCCAGCGGGTCCTACTGGAGGGGGAAGCGAGCAGTACTTC.

The V call is TRBV5-1, the J call TRBJ2-1, with D possibly being TRBD2 (6 bases). The CDR3 is 17 amino acids. Trimming took off 2 bases at V and 2 bases at J, with 17 bases between the two ends. CDR1 and CDR2 from the germline V gene are SGHRS and YFSETQ. CDR3 nucleotide sequence: TGCGCCAGCAGCTTAAGGTCTCCGGGAGTGACCTACAATGAGCAGTTCTTC. Protein product: CASSLRSPGVTYNEQFF.

V is TRBV2 and J is TRBJ2-7; D might be TRBD1 or TRBD2, each matching 6 bases. Germline CDR1 SNHLY, CDR2 FYNNEI. The CDR3 is 18 amino acids. V was clipped by 0 bases and J by 3 bases, with 21 bases between them. In DNA, the CDR3 is TGTGCCAGCAGTGAAGCGCTTCGGGGGACAAGAACTCACTACGAGCAGTACTTC. It translates to CASSEALRGTRTHYEQYF.

This clonotype was detected a few times. The rearrangement joins TRBV9 to TRBJ2-1; D remains ambiguous. CDR1 and CDR2 (germline): SGDLS, YYNGEE. The ends were cut back, 0 bases at V and 6 bases at J, with 13 bases in the middle. The CDR3 is made up of 15 amino acids. The CDR3 bases are TGTGCCAGCAGCGTAGCGGCTCACACCCTCAATGAGCAGTTCTTC. Translated, it gives CASSVAAHTLNEQFF. Filled out from reference TRBV9 and TRBJ2-1, the complete variable domain reads DSGVTQTPKHLITATGQRVTLRCSPRSGDLSVYWYQQSLDQGLQFLIQYYNGEERAKGNILERFSAQQFPDLHSELNLSSLELGDSALYFCASSVAAHTLNEQFFGPGTRLTVL.

The chain recombines TRBV15 with TRBJ1-5; the D gene is possibly TRBD1 (5 bases). Germline values: CDR1 LNHNV, CDR2 YYDKDF (reference sequence). The CDR3 contains 15 residues. Trimming removed 0 bases at V and 4 bases at J, with 10 bases between. The CDR3 DNA follows: TGTGCCACCAGCAGAGATTCTGGGGCAAATCAGCCCCAGCATTTT. It yields the protein CATSRDSGANQPQHF.

The chain uses TRBV6-6 and TRBJ2-3; D is perhaps TRBD2 (6 bases). Deletions cut 5 bases from V and 0 bases from J, with 18 bases between. The CDR3 extends over 17 amino acids. Germline CDR1 is MNHNY and CDR2 is SVGAGI (reference sequence). The CDR3 DNA reads TGTGCCAGCAGTCCTTCCGGGACTCGGTTAAGCACAGATACGCAGTATTTT. This gives the protein CASSPSGTRLSTDTQYF.

The CDR3 sequence: CSAAVGGPIDINEKLFF. DNA for the CDR3: TGCAGCGCAGCTGTTGGAGGACCGATAGATATTAATGAAAAACTGTTTTTT. V gene TRBV29-1 combines with J gene TRBJ1-4; D is undetermined. CDR3 size: 17 residues. The V and J ends lost 7 bases and 4 bases respectively, with 25 bases between them. Germline CDR1 and CDR2: SQVTM and ANQGSEA.

The V and J genes are TRBV21-1 and TRBJ2-7. TRBV21-1 is reported as a pseudogene. This CDR3 is 13 amino acids long. The CDR3 nucleotides read TGTGCCAGCAGCATAGAGGCCACCTACGAGCAGTACTTC. Encoded protein: CASSIEATYEQYF.

This clonotype showed up just a few times. The V call is TRBV20-1, the J call TRBJ2-1; D gene unclear. Trimming stripped 1 base from V and 9 bases from J, with 13 bases between. Germline values: CDR1 DFQATT, CDR2 SNEGSKA (reference sequence). This CDR3 region has 13 residues. The DNA for the CDR3 is TGCAGTGCTAGAGGGTTTCTGGGCACTGAGCAGTTCTTC. Protein sequence: CSARGFLGTEQFF.

The rearrangement joins TRBV28 to TRBJ2-3; 7 bases are a match to TRBD2. In germline, CDR1 is MDHEN, CDR2 SYDVKM. V was clipped by 3 bases and J by 3 bases; unmatched bases: 6. There are 15 residues in the CDR3. CDR3 DNA sequence: TGTGCCAGCAGTTTGGGACGAGCGGGGACAGATACGCAGTATTTT. This encodes CASSLGRAGTDTQYF. The entire variable domain, with the rest obtained from reference TRBV28 and TRBJ2-3, is as follows: DVKVTQSSRYLVKRTGEKVFLECVQDMDHENMFWYRQDPGLGLRLIYFSYDVKMKEKGDIPEGYSVSREKKERFSLILESASTNQTSMYLCASSLGRAGTDTQYFGPGTRLTVL.

This clonotype has just a few counts. This rearrangement joins TRBV4-1 to TRBJ2-1; TRBD2 aligns across 10 bases. CDR1 is MGHRA, CDR2 YSYEKL, per germline. Trimming took 3 bases from V and 4 from J; bases not matched to a gene: 6. This CDR3 comprises 16 residues. The CDR3 DNA is TGCGCCAGCAGCCACCTCGGGACTAGCGTTTACAATGAGCAGTTCTTC. Its protein is CASSHLGTSVYNEQFF.

The chain links TRBV7-9 to TRBJ2-7, with TRBD2 matching 9 bases. Germline V CDR1 and CDR2: SEHNR, FQNEAQ (reference sequence). This CDR3 is built from 14 residues. The junction had 8 bases not matched to a gene; V was cut back by 5 bases and J by 6 bases. CDR3 loop: CASSISGSRAEQYF. CDR3 DNA: TGTGCCAGCAGCATTAGCGGGAGTCGGGCCGAGCAGTACTTC.

The chain recombines TRBV4-2 with TRBJ1-5; TRBD1 matches at 8 bases. CDR3 length: 16 amino acids. Per the germline V gene, CDR1 is LGHNA and CDR2 is YNFKEQ. V lost 4 bases to trimming and J lost 5 bases; unmatched junction nucleotides: 10. The CDR3 region has the DNA TGTGCCAGCAGCCGCGCCCGGGACAGGTTAGATCAGCCCCAGCATTTT. Its translation is CASSRARDRLDQPQHF.

This sequence joins TRBV3-1 and TRBJ2-3; unclear D gene. V lost 1 base and J 7 bases, leaving 12 bases between the germline ends. CDR3 size: 14 residues. Germline V gene sequence: CDR1 LGHDT, CDR2 YNNKEL (reference sequence). In DNA, the CDR3 is TGTGCCAGCAGCCAAGCGTGGGAAACTAATACGCAGTATTTT. It encodes CASSQAWETNTQYF.

This clonotype was seen only a few times. The chain uses TRBV7-2 and TRBJ2-3; 7 nucleotides align to TRBD1. V gave up 4 bases and J gave up 8 bases; unmatched junction bases: 6. In germline, CDR1 is SGHTA, CDR2 FQGNSA. This CDR3 has 13 amino acids. The CDR3 loop is CASSSPKGATQYF. The CDR3 DNA follows: TGTGCCAGCAGCTCCCCGAAGGGGGCTACGCAGTATTTT. Filled out from reference TRBV7-2 and TRBJ2-3, the complete variable domain reads GAGVSQSPSNKVTEKGKDVELRCDPISGHTALYWYRQSLGQGLEFLIYFQGNSAPDKSGLPSDRFSAERTGGSVSTLTIQRTQQEDSAVYLCASSSPKGATQYFGPGTRLTVL.

In this sample, this clonotype turned up a few times. The V and J genes are TRBV15 and TRBJ1-1; TRBD1 agrees at 8 bases. The CDR3 covers 18 residues. J lost 6 bases, V lost 0 bases, and 15 bases had no gene match. CDR1 and CDR2 (germline): LNHNV, YYDKDF (reference sequence). The CDR3 coding sequence is TGTGCCACCAGCAGAGATGACGGCTGTGAGGACAGGGTTGCTGAAGCTTTCTTT. It translates to CATSRDDGCEDRVAEAFF.

This chain joins TRBV7-9 and TRBJ1-1; D unresolved. The CDR3 extends over 12 amino acids. V dropped 3 bases and J dropped 3 bases, with 5 bases sitting between them. Germline V gene lookup returns CDR1 SEHNR and CDR2 FQNEAQ (reference sequence). In DNA form, the CDR3 reads TGTGCCAGCAGCTTTGAAGACACTGAAGCTTTCTTT. Translating gives CASSFEDTEAFF.

The rearrangement joins TRBV27 to TRBJ2-1; D is perhaps TRBD2 (6 bases). The V end lost 8 bases, the J end lost 6 bases, and 8 bases lay between the germline ends. The CDR3 extends over 11 amino acids. In germline, CDR1 is MNHEY, CDR2 SMNVEV (reference sequence). The CDR3 protein is CASWDSNEQFF. CDR3 coding DNA: TGTGCCAGCTGGGACTCCAATGAGCAGTTCTTC.

This clonotype was seen a few times. The rearrangement joins TRBV15 to TRBJ1-6; D is undetermined. This CDR3 is 16 amino acids long. Germline V CDR1 and CDR2: LNHNV, YYDKDF (reference sequence). V lost 5 bases and J lost 10, with 21 bases in between. CDR3 sequence reads: CATSSHTGGSRSPLHF. CDR3 DNA: TGTGCCACCAGCTCCCACACGGGAGGGTCAAGGTCACCCCTCCACTTT.

V usage is TRBV6-2 or TRBV6-3 and J usage is TRBJ1-1, with D possibly matching TRBD1 (5 bases). Between the trimmed V and J ends, which lost 7 bases and 5 bases, there was a span of 20 bases. This CDR3 has 15 residues. Germline CDR1 MNHEY, CDR2 SVGEGT. CDR3: CASTPRGRAVTEAFF. Written as DNA, the CDR3 is TGTGCCAGCACCCCAAGGGGCAGGGCGGTTACTGAAGCTTTCTTT.

V and J are TRBV25-1 and TRBJ1-1; D ambiguous. This CDR3 spans 15 amino acids. CDR1 and CDR2 from the germline V gene are MGHDK and SYGVNS. Trimming took 4 bases from V and 1 from J, leaving 13 bases between them. In DNA form, the CDR3 reads TGTGCCAGCAGTGGGGCCCCAGGATCGAACACTGAAGCTTTCTTT. This sequence encodes CASSGAPGSNTEAFF.

In this sample, this clonotype turned up a few times. V and J are TRBV27 and TRBJ2-6; the D gene is possibly TRBD1 (6 bases). Germline assignment: CDR1 MNHEY and CDR2 SMNVEV (reference sequence). This CDR3 spans 14 amino acids. V lost 4 bases and J 2 bases, leaving 6 bases between the germline ends. The CDR3 here is CASSWTAGANVLTF. Written as DNA, the CDR3 is TGTGCCAGCAGTTGGACAGCTGGGGCCAACGTCCTGACTTTC.

V and J are TRBV6-5 and TRBJ2-5, with 12 bases matching TRBD2. Germline values: CDR1 MNHEY, CDR2 SVGAGI. With 7 bases clipped from V and 5 bases from J, the junction kept 5 bases outside the gene matches. The CDR3 has 14 amino acids. The chain's CDR3 is CASKGLAGSETQYF. DNA for the CDR3: TGTGCCAGCAAAGGACTAGCGGGATCTGAGACCCAGTACTTC.

CDR3 sequence: CASSFRTGGHEQYF. The CDR3 bases are TGTGCCAGCAGTTTTCGGACAGGGGGGCACGAGCAGTACTTC. V is TRBV27 and J is TRBJ2-7; 10 bases fit TRBD1. Unmatched junction bases numbered 4, after V lost 3 bases and J lost 5 bases. This CDR3 is built from 14 residues. Looked up from germline, CDR1 is MNHEY and CDR2 is SMNVEV (reference sequence).

J is TRBJ2-1 and V is TRBV9; TRBD2 agrees at 7 bases. Germline CDR1 and CDR2: SGDLS and YYNGEE. V lost 3 bases, J lost 9 bases, and 6 bases stayed unmatched. The CDR3 consists of 13 residues. CDR3: CASSERLAGEQFF. The CDR3 DNA sequence: TGTGCCAGCAGCGAGCGACTAGCCGGTGAGCAGTTCTTC. Full variable domain (rest looked up from reference TRBV9 and TRBJ2-1): DSGVTQTPKHLITATGQRVTLRCSPRSGDLSVYWYQQSLDQGLQFLIQYYNGEERAKGNILERFSAQQFPDLHSELNLSSLELGDSALYFCASSERLAGEQFFGPGTRLTVL.

The rearrangement joins TRBV7-2 to TRBJ2-4, with 16 bases matching TRBD2. Judging by the DNA end, TRBJ2-5 fits better; the J call may be wrong. Germline CDR1 SGHTA, CDR2 FQGNSA. This CDR3 has 19 amino acids. DNA for the CDR3: TGTGCCAGCAGCTTAGGTCCTGGGACTAGCGGGGGGGCATCAGAGACCCAGTACTTC. It yields the protein CASSLGPGTSGGASETQYF.

V is TRBV27 and J is TRBJ2-2, with TRBD2 matching over 10 bases. The germline CDR1 and CDR2 sequences are MNHEY and SMNVEV (reference sequence). The V gene end was trimmed by 5 bases and the J gene end by 6 bases; junction bases not matched to a gene: 12. CDR3 size: 17 residues. This CDR3 reads CASSHSGGTLEAGELFF. The DNA of the CDR3 is TGTGCCAGCAGTCATAGCGGGGGGACTTTGGAGGCCGGGGAGCTGTTTTTT.

On this clonotype: At one boundary the junction diverges from the germline segment, which might be a read error. The V call is TRBV4-2, the J call TRBJ1-5; D uncertain. Per the germline V gene, CDR1 is LGHNA and CDR2 is YNFKEQ. The CDR3 has 17 amino acids. CDR3 region: CTSSQGILGFGNQPQHF. The CDR3 DNA reads TGTACCAGCAGCCAAGGTATCTTAGGGTTCGGCAATCAGCCCCAGCATTTT.

The rearrangement uses TRBV29-1 and TRBJ1-1; TRBD1 is a possible D gene (6 bases). V was clipped by 7 bases and J by 6 bases, with 12 bases between them. Germline CDR1 is SQVTM and CDR2 is ANQGSEA. This CDR3 region has 11 residues. CDR3: CSAWTASEAFF. CDR3 coding DNA: TGCAGCGCCTGGACAGCCTCTGAAGCTTTCTTT.

The rearrangement links TRBV4-3 to TRBJ2-7, with D possibly being TRBD2 (5 bases). Germline loops: CDR1 LGHNA, CDR2 YSLEER. This CDR3 contains 14 residues. Trimming left V 0 bases short and J 5 bases short, with 11 bases between. The CDR3 loop is CASSQEIAKDEQYF. For the CDR3, the DNA is TGCGCCAGCAGCCAAGAAATAGCGAAGGACGAGCAGTACTTC.

There are a few counts of this clonotype. The genes are TRBV4-1 and TRBJ2-5, with D hard to call. Trimming stripped 1 base from V and 1 base from J, with 13 bases between. In germline, CDR1 is MGHRA, CDR2 YSYEKL. CDR3 size: 16 residues. Here the CDR3 DNA reads TGCGCCAGCAGCCAAGCGCACGGCAGATTCCAAGAGACCCAGTACTTC. It specifies CASSQAHGRFQETQYF.

In the case of this clonotype: At one end, the junction sequence differs from germline, possibly due to a read error. The J gene is TRBJ2-5, the V gene TRBV3-1; TRBD1 aligns across 9 bases. The J call is uncertain, as TRBJ2-7 better fits the DNA end. Germline CDR1 LGHDT, CDR2 YNNKEL (reference sequence). The CDR3 runs 13 residues. The CDR3 DNA reads as TGCGCCAGTCCGGACAGGGGATTGCACGAGCAGTACTTC. It specifies CASPDRGLHEQYF.